This T cell receptor beta chain was identified during a study of PD-1 blockade in classical Hodgkin lymphoma. Study results and caveats: Newly diagnosed patients reportedly trailed healthy donors in baseline TCR diversity.

To note about this clone: The target antigen is unknown.

Data came from immunoSEQ multiplex PCR; TCRdb stores just in-frame clones and leaves some out. Among 12,000 to 15,000 clones listed, 80% to 90% were seen once. The time point is: cycle 4 day 1 (C4D1), after five to seven weeks of nivolumab. Every patient relapsed after autologous stem cell transplantation, and brentuximab vedotin exposure varied. The CDR3 loop spans 15 amino acids. CDR1 SGDLS and CDR2 YYNGEE come from the germline V gene. V shed 1 base, J shed 4 bases, and the junction held 6 bases outside the gene matches. Sample: peripheral blood mononuclear cells (PBMCs), taken before the fourth cycle of nivolumab. The rearrangement uses TRBV9 and TRBJ2-3; 7 nucleotides line up with TRBD2. This clonotype was sampled from a human donor with classical Hodgkin lymphoma. The CDR3 coding sequence is TGTGCCAGCAGCGTATGGGGCGGGGGAGCAGATACGCAGTATTTT. Translating it yields CASSVWGGGADTQYF.